A selection of T cell receptor beta chains follows, all from one sample in a study of glioma-infiltrating T cells after dendritic cell vaccination. Profiled with immunoSEQ multiplex PCR; TCRdb holds only in-frame clones, not every one. This repertoire shows 75,000 to 95,000 clones, approximately 80% found once; its top ten account for 2% to 2.5%. This sample comprised blood, obtained after dendritic cell vaccination. The receptors were gathered from a human donor with glioblastoma. Each CDR3 is given with its conserved first and last residue. A D gene is named only where the DNA matches it firmly. Part of the rows lack a size; the others show once, few, many or a class for expanded clones.

d_call | clone_size | j_call | v_call | cdr3_nt | cdr3_aa
. | . | TRBJ1-2 | TRBV27 | TGTGCCAGCAGCCGGGACATGAACCGGGGGGAACTCCATGGCTACACCTTC | CASSRDMNRGELHGYTF
TRBD1 | . | TRBJ1-2 | TRBV2 | TGTGCCAGCAGTGGGGGACAGGGGGCCTCTGGCTACACCTTC | CASSGGQGASGYTF
. | once | TRBJ1-4 | TRBV6-4 | TGTGCCAGCAGTGACCATGGCGGTTCTAATGAAAAACTGTTTTTT | CASSDHGGSNEKLFF
. | few | TRBJ1-5 | TRBV7-2 | TGTGCCAGCAGCTTAGTTCCCGACAGTTATCAGCCCCAGCATTTT | CASSLVPDSYQPQHF
. | . | TRBJ1-5 | TRBV19 | TGTGCCAGTAGAACGGGGAGCAATCAGCCCCAGCATTTT | CASRTGSNQPQHF
TRBD1 | . | TRBJ2-5 | TRBV5-1 | TGCGCCAGCAGCTTGTTGGGACAGTCGAGCCCCCAGTACTTC | CASSLLGQSSPQYF
. | few | TRBJ1-1 | TRBV7-6 | TGTGCCAGCAGCTTAGACACAGGAAGGAACACTGAAGCTTTCTTT | CASSLDTGRNTEAFF
TRBD2 | . | TRBJ2-5 | TRBV11-2 | TGTGCCAGCAGCTTGAGACTAGCGGGGAAAGAGACCCAGTACTTC | CASSLRLAGKETQYF
. | . | TRBJ1-5 | TRBV6-1 | TGTGCCAGCAGTGAAGTAGGACCCAGCAGGGCATATAGCAATCAGCCCCAGCATTTT | CASSEVGPSRAYSNQPQHF
. | . | TRBJ1-2 | TRBV20-1 | TGCAGTGCTAGTATCTACTATGGCTACACCTTC | CSASIYYGYTF
. | . | TRBJ1-5 | TRBV29-1 | TGCAGCGCATCCGACCGGGGTAGGGATCAGCCCCAGCATTTT | CSASDRGRDQPQHF
TRBD2 | . | TRBJ2-1 | TRBV9 | TGTGCCAGCAGCGTGGCCGGGACTAGCGGCCCCGAGCAGTTCTTC | CASSVAGTSGPEQFF
TRBD1 | once | TRBJ1-4 | TRBV5-1 | TGCGCCAGCAGCCACGACGGAGGGACAGGGTTTGAAAAACTGTTTTTT | CASSHDGGTGFEKLFF
. | . | TRBJ2-4 | TRBV13 | TGTGCCAGCAGCCAGCAGGGACACGAAAACATTCAGTACTTC | CASSQQGHENIQYF
. | . | TRBJ1-2 | TRBV5-4 | TGTGCCAGCAGTTCCACCGGGACTGCGAACTATGGCTACACCTTC | CASSSTGTANYGYTF
TRBD2 | . | TRBJ2-3 | TRBV7-2 | TGTGCCAGCAGCTTAGCTAGCGGGGGTAGCACAGATACGCAGTATTTT | CASSLASGGSTDTQYF
. | . | TRBJ2-1 | TRBV1 | . | CTSSQGVAGGIYNEQFF
TRBD1 | once | TRBJ2-7 | TRBV4-2 | TGTGCCAGCAGCCAGGGACAGGGGTTCGAGCAGTACTTC | CASSQGQGFEQYF